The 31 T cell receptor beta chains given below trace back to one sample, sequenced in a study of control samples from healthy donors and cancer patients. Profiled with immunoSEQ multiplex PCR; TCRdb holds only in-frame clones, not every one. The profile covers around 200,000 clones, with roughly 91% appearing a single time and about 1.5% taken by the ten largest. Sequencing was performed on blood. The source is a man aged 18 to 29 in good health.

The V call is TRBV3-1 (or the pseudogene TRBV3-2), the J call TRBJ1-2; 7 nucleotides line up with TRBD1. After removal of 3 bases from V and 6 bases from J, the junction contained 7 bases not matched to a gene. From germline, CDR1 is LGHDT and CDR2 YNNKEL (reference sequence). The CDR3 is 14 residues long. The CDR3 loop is CASSHTQGRNGYTF. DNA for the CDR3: TGTGCCAGCAGCCATACACAGGGGAGGAATGGCTACACCTTC.

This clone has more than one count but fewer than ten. CDR3 bases: TGTGCCAGCAGCTTAAGACAGCTGTCACCCCTCCACTTT. Amino acid sequence: CASSLRQLSPLHF. V usage is TRBV11-2 and J usage is TRBJ1-6; D perhaps matches TRBD1 (5 bases). Per the germline V gene, CDR1 is SGHAT and CDR2 is FQNNGV. V shed 2 bases and J shed 10 bases, with 9 bases lying between them. The CDR3 covers 13 residues.

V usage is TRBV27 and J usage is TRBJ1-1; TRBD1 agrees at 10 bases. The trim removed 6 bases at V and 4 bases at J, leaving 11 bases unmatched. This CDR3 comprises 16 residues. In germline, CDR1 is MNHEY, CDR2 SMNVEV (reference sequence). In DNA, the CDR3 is TGTGCCAGCAGCCAAATGGGACAGGGGCCTGGCACTGAAGCTTTCTTT. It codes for CASSQMGQGPGTEAFF.

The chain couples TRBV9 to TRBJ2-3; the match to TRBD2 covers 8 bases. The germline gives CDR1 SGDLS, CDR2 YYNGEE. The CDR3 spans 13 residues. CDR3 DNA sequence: TGTGCTGCCGGGGGGGGTAGCACAGATACGCAGTATTTT. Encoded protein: CAAGGGSTDTQYF.

The CDR3 sequence: CASLWRGDTDTQYF. The CDR3 nucleotides are TGTGCCAGCCTCTGGCGGGGAGACACAGATACGCAGTATTTT. V usage is TRBV2 and J usage is TRBJ2-3, with D possibly being TRBD2 (6 bases). The CDR3 runs 14 residues. V was pared by 8 bases and J by 2 bases, with 14 bases between. The germline V gene encodes CDR1 SNHLY and CDR2 FYNNEI. Full variable domain (missing parts from reference TRBV2 and TRBJ2-3): EPEVTQTPSHQVTQMGQEVILRCVPISNHLYFYWYRQILGQKVEFLVSFYNNEISEKSEIFDDQFSVERPDGSNFTLKIRSTKLEDSAMYFCASLWRGDTDTQYFGPGTRLTVL.

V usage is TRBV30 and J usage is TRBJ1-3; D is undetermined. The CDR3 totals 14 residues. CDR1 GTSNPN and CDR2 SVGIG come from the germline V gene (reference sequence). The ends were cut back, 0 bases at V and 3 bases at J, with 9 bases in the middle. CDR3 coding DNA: TGTGCCTGGAGTGTAAAATGGGATGGAAACACCATATATTTT. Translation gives CAWSVKWDGNTIYF. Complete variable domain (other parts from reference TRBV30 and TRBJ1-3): SQTIHQWPATLVQPVGSPLSLECTVEGTSNPNLYWYRQAAGRGLQLLFYSVGIGQISSEVPQNLSASRPQDRQFILSSKKLLLSDSGFYLCAWSVKWDGNTIYFGEGSWLTVV.

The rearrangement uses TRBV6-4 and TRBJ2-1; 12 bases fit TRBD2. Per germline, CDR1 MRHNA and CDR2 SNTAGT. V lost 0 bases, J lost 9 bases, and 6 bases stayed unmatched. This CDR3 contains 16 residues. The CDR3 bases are TGTGCCAGCAGTGACTCGGGACTAGCGGGCTTAGGTGAGCAGTTCTTC. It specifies CASSDSGLAGLGEQFF.

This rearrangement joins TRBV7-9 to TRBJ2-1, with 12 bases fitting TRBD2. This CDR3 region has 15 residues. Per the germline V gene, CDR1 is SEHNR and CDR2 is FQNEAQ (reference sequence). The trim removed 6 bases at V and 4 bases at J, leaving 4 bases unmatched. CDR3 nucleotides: TGTGCCAGCAGGTCTACTAGCGGGGGGTACAATGAGCAGTTCTTC. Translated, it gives CASRSTSGGYNEQFF.

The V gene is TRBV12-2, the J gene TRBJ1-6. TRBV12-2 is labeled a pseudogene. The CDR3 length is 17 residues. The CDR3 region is CASRLADLPLNNSPLHF. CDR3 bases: TGTGCAAGTCGCTTAGCGGATCTCCCTCTTAATAATTCACCCCTCCACTTT.

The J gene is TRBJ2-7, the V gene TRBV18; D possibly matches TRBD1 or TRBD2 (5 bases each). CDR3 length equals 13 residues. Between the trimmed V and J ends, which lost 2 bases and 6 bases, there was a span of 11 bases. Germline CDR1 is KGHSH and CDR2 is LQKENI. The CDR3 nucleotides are TGTGCCAGCTCACCATCGGGGCTCCTCGAGCAGTACTTC. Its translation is CASSPSGLLEQYF.

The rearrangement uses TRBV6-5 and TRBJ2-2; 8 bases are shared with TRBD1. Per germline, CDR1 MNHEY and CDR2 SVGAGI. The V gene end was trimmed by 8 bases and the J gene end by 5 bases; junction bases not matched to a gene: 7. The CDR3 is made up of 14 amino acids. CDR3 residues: CASRTGGRTGELFF. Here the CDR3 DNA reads TGTGCCAGCCGTACAGGGGGGAGGACCGGGGAGCTGTTTTTT.

The CDR3 reads CATSRGFREGGTDTQYF. The CDR3 nucleotides read TGTGCCACCAGCAGAGGCTTCCGGGAGGGGGGCACAGATACGCAGTATTTT. V and J are TRBV15 and TRBJ2-3; 8 bases are shared with TRBD2. V was clipped by 1 base and J by 1 base; unmatched bases: 7. Germline V CDR1 and CDR2: LNHNV, YYDKDF (reference sequence). CDR3 length equals 17 residues. The entire variable domain, with the rest obtained from reference TRBV15 and TRBJ2-3, is as follows: DAMVIQNPRYQVTQFGKPVTLSCSQTLNHNVMYWYQQKSSQAPKLLFHYYDKDFNNEADTPDNFQSRRPNTSFCFLDIRSPGLGDTAMYLCATSRGFREGGTDTQYFGPGTRLTVL.

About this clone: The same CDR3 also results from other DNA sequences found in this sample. The CDR3 DNA sequence: TGTGCCAGCAACCGCGGGGGACAGATAGATACGCAGTATTTT. Amino acids: CASNRGGQIDTQYF. The gene calls are TRBV6-5 and TRBJ2-3; perhaps D is TRBD1 or TRBD2 (7 bases each). This CDR3 is built from 14 residues. Per germline, CDR1 MNHEY and CDR2 SVGAGI. Trimming removed 7 bases from V and 5 bases from J, with 16 bases in between.

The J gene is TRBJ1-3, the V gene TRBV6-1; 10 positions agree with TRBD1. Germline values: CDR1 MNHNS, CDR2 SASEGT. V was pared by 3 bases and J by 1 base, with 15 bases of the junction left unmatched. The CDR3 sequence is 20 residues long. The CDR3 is CASSETLGTGVGVSGNTIYF. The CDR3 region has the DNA TGTGCCAGCAGTGAGACCCTAGGGACAGGGGTCGGAGTATCTGGAAACACCATATATTTT.

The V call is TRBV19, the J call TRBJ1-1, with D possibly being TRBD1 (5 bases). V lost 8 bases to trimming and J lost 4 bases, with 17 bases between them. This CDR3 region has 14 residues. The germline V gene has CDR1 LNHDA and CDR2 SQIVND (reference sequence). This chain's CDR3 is CASSPGRVGTEAFF. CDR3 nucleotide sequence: TGTGCCAGTTCGCCAGGGAGGGTGGGCACTGAAGCTTTCTTT.

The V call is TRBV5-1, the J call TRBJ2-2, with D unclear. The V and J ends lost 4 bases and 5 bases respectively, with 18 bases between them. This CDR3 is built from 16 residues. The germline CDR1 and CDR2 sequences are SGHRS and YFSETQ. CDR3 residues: CASSPGSGGWTGELFF. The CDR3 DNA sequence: TGCGCCAGCAGCCCTGGATCTGGCGGATGGACCGGGGAGCTGTTTTTT.

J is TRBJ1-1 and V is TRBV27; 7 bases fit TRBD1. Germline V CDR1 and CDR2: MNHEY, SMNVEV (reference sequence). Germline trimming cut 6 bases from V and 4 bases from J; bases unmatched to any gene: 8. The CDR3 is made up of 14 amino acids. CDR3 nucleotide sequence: TGTGCCAGCAGATCTACCTCAGGGGGCACTGAAGCTTTCTTT. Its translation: CASRSTSGGTEAFF.

The CDR3 protein is CATKEGEPYEQYF. The DNA for the CDR3 is TGTGCCACCAAGGAGGGCGAACCTTACGAGCAGTACTTC. The chain recombines TRBV15 with TRBJ2-7; D possibly corresponds to TRBD2 (6 bases). V dropped 7 bases and J dropped 4 bases, with 14 bases sitting between them. Germline lookup yields CDR1 LNHNV and CDR2 YYDKDF (reference sequence). The CDR3 consists of 13 residues.

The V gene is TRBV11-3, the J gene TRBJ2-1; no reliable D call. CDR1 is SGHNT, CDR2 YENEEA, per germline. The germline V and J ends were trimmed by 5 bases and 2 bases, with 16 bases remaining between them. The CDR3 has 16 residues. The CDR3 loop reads CASSPTWGPTYNEQFF. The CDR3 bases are TGTGCCAGCAGCCCCACGTGGGGTCCAACCTACAATGAGCAGTTCTTC.

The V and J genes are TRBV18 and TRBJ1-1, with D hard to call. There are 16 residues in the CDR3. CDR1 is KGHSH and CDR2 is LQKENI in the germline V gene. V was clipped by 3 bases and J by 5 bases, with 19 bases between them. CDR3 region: CASSPLRTGARTEAFF. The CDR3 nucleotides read TGTGCCAGCTCACCGCTCCGGACCGGCGCTAGAACTGAAGCTTTCTTT.

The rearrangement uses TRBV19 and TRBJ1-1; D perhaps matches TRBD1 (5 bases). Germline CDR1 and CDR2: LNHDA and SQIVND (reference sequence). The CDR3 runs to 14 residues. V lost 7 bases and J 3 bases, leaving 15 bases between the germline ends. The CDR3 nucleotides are TGTGCCAGTACGGGACTCCTTACCGACACTGAAGCTTTCTTT. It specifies CASTGLLTDTEAFF.

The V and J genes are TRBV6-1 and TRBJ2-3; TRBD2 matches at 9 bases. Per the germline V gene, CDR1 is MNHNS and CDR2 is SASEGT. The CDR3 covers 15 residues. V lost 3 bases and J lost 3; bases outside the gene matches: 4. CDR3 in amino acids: CASSDQRGATDTQYF. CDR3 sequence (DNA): TGTGCCAGCAGTGACCAGCGGGGGGCGACAGATACGCAGTATTTT.

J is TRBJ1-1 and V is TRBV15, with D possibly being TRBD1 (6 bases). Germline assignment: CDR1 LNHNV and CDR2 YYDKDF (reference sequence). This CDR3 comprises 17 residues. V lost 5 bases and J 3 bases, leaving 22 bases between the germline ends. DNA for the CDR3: TGTGCCACCAGCGAGCCCGTAAGGGATCAGGGGTACACTGAAGCTTTCTTT. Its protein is CATSEPVRDQGYTEAFF.

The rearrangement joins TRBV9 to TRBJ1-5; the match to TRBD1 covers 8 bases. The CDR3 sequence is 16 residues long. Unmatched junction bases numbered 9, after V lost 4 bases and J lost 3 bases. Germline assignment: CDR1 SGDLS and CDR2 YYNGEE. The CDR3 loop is CASSPTGTGYNQPQHF. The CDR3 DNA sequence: TGTGCCAGCAGCCCCACCGGGACAGGATACAATCAGCCCCAGCATTTT.

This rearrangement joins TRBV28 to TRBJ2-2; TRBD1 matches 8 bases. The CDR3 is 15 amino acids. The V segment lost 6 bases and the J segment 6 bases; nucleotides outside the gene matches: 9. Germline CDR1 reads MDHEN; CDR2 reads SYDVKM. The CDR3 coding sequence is TGTGCCAGCAGCAAAGGACAGGGCCGGGCCGGGGAGCTGTTTTTT. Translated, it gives CASSKGQGRAGELFF.

For the CDR3, the DNA is TGTGCCACCAGTGATAGGGTCGACAGGGAAGCTTTCTTT. This sequence encodes CATSDRVDREAFF. The rearrangement uses TRBV24-1 and TRBJ1-1; D perhaps matches TRBD1 (6 bases). In germline, CDR1 is KGHDR, CDR2 SFDVKD. V lost 3 bases and J 8 bases, leaving 12 bases between the germline ends. The CDR3 length is 13 residues.

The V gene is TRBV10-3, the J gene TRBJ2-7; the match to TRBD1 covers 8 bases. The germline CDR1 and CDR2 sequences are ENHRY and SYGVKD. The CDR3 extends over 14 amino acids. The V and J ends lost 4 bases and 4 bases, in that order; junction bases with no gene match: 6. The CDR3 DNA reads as TGTGCCATCAGTGGGGCAGGGGGCTCTTACGAGCAGTACTTC. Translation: CAISGAGGSYEQYF.

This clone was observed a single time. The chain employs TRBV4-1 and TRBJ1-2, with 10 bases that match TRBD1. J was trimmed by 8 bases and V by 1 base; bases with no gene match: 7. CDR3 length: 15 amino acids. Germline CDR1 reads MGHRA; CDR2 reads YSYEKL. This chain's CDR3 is CASSQGGQGMIGYTF. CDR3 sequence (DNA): TGCGCCAGCAGCCAAGGGGGACAGGGGATGATAGGCTACACCTTC.

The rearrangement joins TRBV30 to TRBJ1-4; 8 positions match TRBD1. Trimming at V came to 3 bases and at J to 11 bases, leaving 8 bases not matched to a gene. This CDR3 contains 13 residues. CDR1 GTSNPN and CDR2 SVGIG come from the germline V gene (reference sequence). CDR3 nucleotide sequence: TGTGCCTGGAGGGGGAGTCACAGGGGGAAACTGTTTTTT. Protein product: CAWRGSHRGKLFF.

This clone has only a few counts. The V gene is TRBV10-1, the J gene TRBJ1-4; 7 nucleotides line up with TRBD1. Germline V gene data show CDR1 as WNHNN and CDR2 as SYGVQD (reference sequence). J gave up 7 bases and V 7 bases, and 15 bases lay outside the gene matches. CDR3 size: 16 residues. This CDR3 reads CASTIDRVEVSEKLFF. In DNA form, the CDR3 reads TGCGCCAGCACTATAGACAGGGTGGAGGTTTCTGAAAAACTGTTTTTT.

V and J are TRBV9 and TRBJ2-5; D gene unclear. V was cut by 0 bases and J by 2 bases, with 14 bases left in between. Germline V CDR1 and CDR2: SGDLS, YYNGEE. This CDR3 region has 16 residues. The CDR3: CASSVGVGIGQETQYF. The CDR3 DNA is TGTGCCAGCAGCGTAGGTGTGGGGATAGGACAAGAGACCCAGTACTTC.